The next 10 T cell receptor beta chains were all read from a single sample in a study of CD8+CD57+ T cells in acquired aplastic anemia. Investigators profiled TCR beta VDJ and CDR3 from genomic DNA template. TCRdb called the reads again in MiXCR, with one record for every CDR3 protein. The sample records 130,000 or so distinct CDR3 sequences, 30% to 45% being singletons. Those patients picked for sequencing had displayed CD8+CD57+ cell expansion on flow cytometry. The sequenced material came from sorted CD4+, CD8+, or CD8+CD57+ T cells (not recorded which) from PBMCs. These receptors originate from a human donor with aplastic anemia.

The J gene is TRBJ2-7, the V gene TRBV10-2; D not resolved. Germline CDR1 WSHSY, CDR2 SAAADI. V was cut by 4 bases and J by 0 bases, with 13 bases left in between. This CDR3 is built from 15 residues. The CDR3 nucleotides are TGCGCCAGCAGTGCCGCAGGTAGAAGCTCCTACGAGCAGTACTTC. It encodes CASSAAGRSSYEQYF.

Worth noting for this clonotype: A much larger clone lies a single base off, so this may be a read error. The gene calls are TRBV28 and TRBJ2-7; possibly TRBD1 for D (5 bases). CDR3 size: 15 residues. Germline V gives CDR1 MDHEN, CDR2 SYDVKM. V lost 1 base and J lost 2, with 12 bases in between. The CDR3 loop reads CASSLSPGSTYEQYF. The CDR3 bases are TGTGCCAGCAGTTTATCTCCAGGGTCTACCTACGAGCAGTACTTC.

This clonotype was seen only once. The gene calls are TRBV2 and TRBJ2-5, with TRBD2 matching over 7 bases. The germline gives CDR1 SNHLY, CDR2 FYNNEI. V trimming: 5 bases; J trimming: 1 base; junction bases outside the gene matches: 4. This CDR3 region has 14 residues. The CDR3 is CASSRTSAQETQYF. Written as DNA, the CDR3 is TGTGCCAGCAGTCGAACTAGCGCCCAAGAGACCCAGTACTTC.

This clonotype was counted many times. The chain has TRBV4-3 and TRBJ2-7; D unresolved. Germline values: CDR1 LGHNA, CDR2 YSLEER. V shed 4 bases and J shed 1 base, with 8 bases lying between them. This CDR3 spans 13 amino acids. CDR3 amino acids: CASSREGSYEQYF. The DNA for the CDR3 is TGCGCCAGCAGCCGAGAAGGATCCTACGAGCAGTACTTC.

The chain has TRBV4-1 and TRBJ1-4; D is uncertain. The CDR3 length is 14 residues. In germline, CDR1 is MGHRA, CDR2 YSYEKL. The V and J ends lost 1 base and 8 bases respectively, with 11 bases between them. The CDR3 nucleotides read TGCGCCAGCAGCCAAGGACGGGGAGAAGAAAAACTGTTTTTT. Amino acid sequence: CASSQGRGEEKLFF.

This clonotype was found a few times. The chain carries TRBV3-1 and TRBJ2-5; 8 bases align to TRBD1. The CDR3 runs 14 residues. V dropped 2 bases and J dropped 2; count of bases not matched to a gene: 1. Germline CDR1 and CDR2: LGHDT and YNNKEL (reference sequence). The CDR3 DNA sequence: TGTGCCAGCAGCCAATACAGGGGGCAAGAGACCCAGTACTTC. This sequence encodes CASSQYRGQETQYF.

To note about this clonotype: This may be a read error, as it is one base from a much larger clone. The genes are TRBV4-1 and TRBJ1-2, with D unresolved. V was shortened by 1 base and J by 3 bases, with 12 bases between the two germline ends. The CDR3 is 15 residues long. CDR1 is MGHRA, CDR2 YSYEKL, per germline. CDR3 loop: CASSQGLRDDYGYTF. CDR3 DNA: TGCGCCAGCAGCCAAGGCCTGCGGGATGACTATGGCTACACCTTC.

Notes on this clonotype: The junction departs from the called germline gene at one end, perhaps through a read error. The chain has TRBV19 and TRBJ2-6; D tentatively reads TRBD1 or TRBD2 (5 bases each). The CDR3 extends over 18 amino acids. From germline, CDR1 is LNHDA and CDR2 SQIVND (reference sequence). CDR3 protein: CASNRIGTGNSGANVLAF. DNA for the CDR3: TGTGCCAGTAATAGGATAGGGACGGGGAACTCTGGGGCCAACGTCCTGGCTTTC.

This chain uses TRBV7-8 with TRBJ2-7; no firm D call. Germline V lookup: CDR1 SGHVS, CDR2 FQNEAQ. Deletions cut 5 bases from V and 0 bases from J, with 14 bases between. CDR3 length equals 15 residues. CDR3 residues: CASSPLGRSSYEQYF. CDR3 coding DNA: TGTGCCAGCAGCCCCCTGGGTCGAAGCTCCTACGAGCAGTACTTC.

Ten or more counts support this clonotype. The chain carries TRBV7-9 and TRBJ2-7, with TRBD1 as a possible D gene (6 bases). The V and J ends lost 2 bases and 5 bases respectively, with 19 bases between them. Germline loops: CDR1 SEHNR, CDR2 FQNEAQ (reference sequence). The length of the CDR3 is 16 residues. CDR3 bases: TGTGCCAGCAGCTTAACCACGATGACAGGTCCCAACGAGCAGTACTTC. Its translation: CASSLTTMTGPNEQYF.